These 21 T cell receptor beta chains were all obtained from the same sample, sequenced in a study of blood T cells in healthy people across ages. It was with a sample-barcoded 5' primer and a J-beta primer mix that a second PCR of roughly 7 to 12 cycles was run. TCRdb re-called the 5' RACE reads through MiXCR, storing one row per CDR3 protein. In the table there are 1.5 million or so distinct CDR3 sequences, approximately 42% of which are singletons. Sequenced sample: blood. Receptor source: a woman younger than 35 in good health.

A few counts support this clonotype. The chain carries TRBV6-5 and TRBJ1-2; D is ambiguous. This CDR3 has 17 residues. Germline V lookup: CDR1 MNHEY, CDR2 SVGAGI. Trimming took off 6 bases at V and 0 bases at J, with 20 bases between the two ends. The CDR3 reads CASRLGKGFGTNYGYTF. CDR3 in DNA: TGTGCCAGCAGACTCGGGAAAGGATTCGGGACTAACTATGGCTACACCTTC.

The V call is TRBV7-2, the J call TRBJ2-3; possibly TRBD1 for D (6 bases). This CDR3 spans 15 amino acids. CDR1 and CDR2 (germline): SGHTA, FQGNSA. The V end was cut by 1 base, the J end by 5 bases, with 13 bases between. The CDR3 DNA reads as TGTGCCAGCAGCTTAGACAGGGCTGGGCGAGATACGCAGTATTTT. It encodes CASSLDRAGRDTQYF.

Written as DNA, the CDR3 is TGTGCCAGCATGGCATTCGGTGGCTACACCTTC. This encodes CASMAFGGYTF. The chain employs TRBV21-1 and TRBJ1-2. TRBV21-1 is a known pseudogene. The CDR3 runs to 11 residues.

This clonotype was seen more than once but under ten times. The rearrangement links TRBV12-3 or TRBV12-4 to TRBJ1-2; D remains unclear. Between the trimmed V and J ends, which lost 9 bases and 0 bases, there was a span of 14 bases. This CDR3 is 14 amino acids long. Written as DNA, the CDR3 is TGTGCCAGTTCCCGGACTTGGGCTAACTATGGCTACACCTTC. Its protein product is CASSRTWANYGYTF.

The chain combines TRBV7-2 with TRBJ2-1; 11 nucleotides match TRBD2. The V gene end was trimmed by 1 base and the J gene end by 8 bases; junction bases not matched to a gene: 7. The length of the CDR3 is 16 residues. Germline values: CDR1 SGHTA, CDR2 FQGNSA. Here the CDR3 reads CASSLVGSGRGDEQFF. The DNA of the CDR3 is TGTGCCAGCAGCTTAGTTGGTAGCGGGAGGGGCGATGAGCAGTTCTTC.

This clonotype has more than one count but fewer than ten. The rearrangement uses TRBV9 and TRBJ1-2; TRBD1 agrees at 9 bases. CDR1 SGDLS and CDR2 YYNGEE come from the germline V gene. The V gene end was trimmed by 4 bases and the J gene end by 7 bases; junction bases not matched to a gene: 8. This CDR3 is 14 amino acids long. The CDR3 DNA follows: TGTGCCAGCAGCACCGGGACAGGGATACGTGGCTACACCTTC. Protein sequence: CASSTGTGIRGYTF.

There are many counts of this clonotype. The V and J genes are TRBV7-2 and TRBJ2-3; weak D call: TRBD2 (6 bases). This CDR3 has 14 amino acids. Germline V gene lookup returns CDR1 SGHTA and CDR2 FQGNSA. V lost 3 bases and J lost 4, with 11 bases in between. The CDR3 nucleotides read TGTGCCAGCAGCTTCGGGGCTAGCGCAGATACGCAGTATTTT. It codes for CASSFGASADTQYF.

This clonotype was found a few times. V is TRBV7-9 and J is TRBJ1-1; D not resolved. Germline V gene data show CDR1 as SEHNR and CDR2 as FQNEAQ (reference sequence). V was shortened by 5 bases and J by 2 bases, with 12 bases between the two germline ends. This CDR3 has 14 residues. The CDR3 here is CASSPRTFNTEAFF. DNA of the CDR3: TGTGCCAGCAGCCCCCGCACGTTTAACACTGAAGCTTTCTTT.

The genes are TRBV6-5 and TRBJ2-4, with TRBD1 matching 8 bases. The J call may be incorrect, as the DNA end agrees better with TRBJ2-7. The CDR3 is made up of 13 amino acids. Germline CDR1 is MNHEY and CDR2 is SVGAGI. The CDR3 region has the DNA TGTGCCAGCATAGACAGGGGAGCGTACGAGCAGTACTTC. It yields the protein CASIDRGAYEQYF.

Comments on this clonotype: At one end the junction does not follow the germline gene, possibly because of a read error. The chain combines TRBV24-1 with TRBJ2-1; 8 bases agree with TRBD1. The DNA end lines up better with TRBJ2-7; the J call may be wrong. The CDR3 loop spans 16 amino acids. From germline, CDR1 is KGHDR and CDR2 SFDVKD. The DNA for the CDR3 is TGTGCCGCCAGTGATCCGGGACAGGACTCCTACAATGAGCAGTACTTC. Protein product: CAASDPGQDSYNEQYF.

This clonotype was picked up many times. The gene calls are TRBV4-1 and TRBJ2-3; TRBD2 matches 8 bases. V lost 0 bases and J lost 2; bases outside the gene matches: 10. From germline, CDR1 is MGHRA and CDR2 YSYEKL. The CDR3 has 18 amino acids. Here the CDR3 reads CASSQEWSRGALTDTQYF. DNA for the CDR3: TGCGCCAGCAGCCAAGAATGGTCGCGGGGGGCTCTCACAGATACGCAGTATTTT.

The rearrangement uses TRBV7-2 and TRBJ1-6; D is perhaps TRBD1 (5 bases). V was shortened by 6 bases and J by 4 bases, with 13 bases between the two germline ends. Germline values: CDR1 SGHTA, CDR2 FQGNSA. There are 15 residues in the CDR3. CDR3 in DNA: TGTGCCAGCAGTGGGGGAAGGTTTTATAATTCACCCCTCCACTTT. Protein: CASSGGRFYNSPLHF.

The gene calls are TRBV6-5 and TRBJ1-2; TRBD1 is a possible D gene (5 bases). The germline gives CDR1 MNHEY, CDR2 SVGAGI. The V end lost 5 bases, the J end lost 0 bases, and 10 bases lay between the germline ends. This CDR3 spans 14 amino acids. The CDR3 loop reads CASSTMTANYGYTF. CDR3 bases: TGTGCCAGCAGTACGATGACAGCTAACTATGGCTACACCTTC.

The chain recombines TRBV10-3 with TRBJ2-7, with no clear D. The CDR3 totals 13 residues. The V end was cut by 3 bases, the J end by 2 bases, with 8 bases between. Germline lookup yields CDR1 ENHRY and CDR2 SYGVKD. The CDR3 here is CAISDQSPYEQYF. The CDR3 DNA reads TGTGCCATCAGTGACCAGAGTCCCTACGAGCAGTACTTC.

Only a few counts were recorded for this clonotype. This sequence joins TRBV12-3 or TRBV12-4 and TRBJ2-1, with D possibly being TRBD1 (6 bases). Trimming cost V 7 bases and J 6 bases, with 19 bases left between them. This CDR3 comprises 15 residues. The CDR3 coding sequence is TGTGCCAGCACCTCTTATGAGGGACACCTCAATGAGCAGTTCTTC. It codes for CASTSYEGHLNEQFF.

This clonotype appeared a few times. The rearrangement joins TRBV5-1 to TRBJ2-3, with TRBD2 identical over 9 bases. The V segment lost 4 bases and the J segment 0 bases; nucleotides outside the gene matches: 6. The CDR3 runs to 16 residues. Germline V gene lookup returns CDR1 SGHRS and CDR2 YFSETQ. The CDR3 bases are TGCGCCAGCAGCCCAGGGACTAGCCCAAGCACAGATACGCAGTATTTT. It encodes CASSPGTSPSTDTQYF.

This clonotype was detected a few times. This chain's CDR3 is CSAFKPSGGSYNEQFF. The CDR3 DNA sequence: TGCAGTGCCTTCAAACCCAGCGGGGGAAGCTACAATGAGCAGTTCTTC. This chain links TRBV20-1 with TRBJ2-1; 8 bases map to TRBD2. Germline assignment: CDR1 DFQATT and CDR2 SNEGSKA (reference sequence). J was trimmed by 3 bases and V by 6 bases; bases with no gene match: 13. This CDR3 has 16 amino acids.

The chain recombines TRBV12-3 or TRBV12-4 with TRBJ1-1; unclear D gene. With 6 bases removed from V and 4 bases from J, the gap between germline ends came to 12 bases. CDR3 size: 13 residues. CDR3 DNA: TGTGCCAGCAGCCCGGGGTTCTTCACTGAAGCTTTCTTT. Protein sequence: CASSPGFFTEAFF.

The chain joins TRBV4-1 to TRBJ1-6, with D perhaps TRBD1 (5 bases). Germline V gives CDR1 MGHRA, CDR2 YSYEKL. Trimming pared 4 bases from V and 1 base from J, leaving 11 bases between. The CDR3 totals 16 residues. This chain's CDR3 is CASSPWGDSYNSPLHF. DNA of the CDR3: TGCGCCAGCAGCCCCTGGGGGGATTCCTATAATTCACCCCTCCACTTT.

This rearrangement joins TRBV12-3 or TRBV12-4 to TRBJ1-1, with D unclear. CDR3 length: 12 amino acids. Trimming stripped 2 bases from V and 8 bases from J, with 9 bases between. The chain's CDR3 is CASSLSTVEAFF. CDR3 bases: TGTGCCAGCAGTTTAAGTACAGTCGAAGCTTTCTTT.

The J gene is TRBJ2-3, the V gene TRBV20-1; 14 bases align to TRBD2. CDR1 is DFQATT, CDR2 SNEGSKA, per germline (reference sequence). Trimming at V came to 5 bases and at J to 0 bases, leaving 4 bases not matched to a gene. There are 16 residues in the CDR3. The CDR3 loop is CSAPGLAGASTDTQYF. The CDR3 DNA follows: TGCAGTGCTCCGGGACTAGCGGGAGCTAGCACAGATACGCAGTATTTT.